This T cell receptor (beta chain) was obtained from a study of CD8+ T cells in alopecia areata. This clone appeared a few times. Its matching antigen is unknown. All gene names here are mouse names. Coverage ceases 4 residues before the CDR3 finishes, and the germline J gene fills in the end. The J segment lost 2 bases and the V segment lost 0 bases, leaving 4 bases of the junction unmatched. CDR1 is NSQYPW and CDR2 is LRSPGD in the germline V gene (reference sequence). The CDR3 contains 16 residues. Reverse transcribed after extraction, RNA yielded cDNA as the sequencing template. Here immunoSEQ multiplex PCR was the method, and the copy in TCRdb shows in-frame clones only, minus some. The sample yields some 110,000 clones, without any singletons. Study outcomes and limitations: Unlike in mice, where it was clearer, TCR sharing across patients was less clear, possibly HLA-related.

This receptor was obtained from a C3H/HeJ mouse with alopecia areata. Mouse MHC haplotype: H2-k. The chain carries TRBV1 and TRBJ2-1; 7 bases are a match to TRBD1. Source material: lesional skin. The CDR3 region is CTCSADHGTDYAEQFF. CDR3 DNA (partial): TGCACCTGCAGTGCAGATCATGGGACAGACTATGCT.